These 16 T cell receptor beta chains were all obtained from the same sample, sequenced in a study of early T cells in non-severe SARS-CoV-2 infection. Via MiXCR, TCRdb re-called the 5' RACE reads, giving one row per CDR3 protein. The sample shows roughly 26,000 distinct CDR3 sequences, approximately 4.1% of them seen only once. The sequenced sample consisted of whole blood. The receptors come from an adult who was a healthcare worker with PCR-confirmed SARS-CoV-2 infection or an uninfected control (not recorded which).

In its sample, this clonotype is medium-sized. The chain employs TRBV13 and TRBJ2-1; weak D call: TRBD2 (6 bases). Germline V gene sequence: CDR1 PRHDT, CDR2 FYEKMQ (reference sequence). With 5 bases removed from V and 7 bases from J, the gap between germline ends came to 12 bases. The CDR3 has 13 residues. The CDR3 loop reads CASSTGDGNEQFF. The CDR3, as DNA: TGTGCCAGCAGCACGGGGGATGGGAATGAGCAGTTCTTC.

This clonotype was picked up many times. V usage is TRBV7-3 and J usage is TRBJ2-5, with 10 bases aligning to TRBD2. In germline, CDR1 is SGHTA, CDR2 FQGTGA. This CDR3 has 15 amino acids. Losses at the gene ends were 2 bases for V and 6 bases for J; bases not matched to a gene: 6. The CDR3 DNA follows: TGTGCCAGCAGCTTAGGGCTAGCGGGAGTGCAGACCCAGTACTTC. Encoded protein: CASSLGLAGVQTQYF. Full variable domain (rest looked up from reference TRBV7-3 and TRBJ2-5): GAGVSQTPSNKVTEKGKYVELRCDPISGHTALYWYRQSLGQGPEFLIYFQGTGAADDSGLPNDRFFAVRPEGSVSTLKIQRTERGDSAVYLCASSLGLAGVQTQYFGPGTRLLVL.

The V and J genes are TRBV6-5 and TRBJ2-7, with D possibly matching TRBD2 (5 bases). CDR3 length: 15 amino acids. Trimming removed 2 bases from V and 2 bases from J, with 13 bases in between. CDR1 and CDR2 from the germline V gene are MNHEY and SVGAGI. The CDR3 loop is CASSYQRASAYEQYF. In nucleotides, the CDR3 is TGTGCCAGCAGTTACCAGAGGGCCAGCGCCTACGAGCAGTACTTC.

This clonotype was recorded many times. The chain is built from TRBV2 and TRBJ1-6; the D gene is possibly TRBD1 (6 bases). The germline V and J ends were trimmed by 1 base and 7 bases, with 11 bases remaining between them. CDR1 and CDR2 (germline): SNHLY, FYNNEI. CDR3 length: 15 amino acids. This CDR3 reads CASSEDRGMNSPLHF. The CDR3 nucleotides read TGTGCCAGCAGTGAAGATAGGGGGATGAATTCACCCCTCCACTTT.

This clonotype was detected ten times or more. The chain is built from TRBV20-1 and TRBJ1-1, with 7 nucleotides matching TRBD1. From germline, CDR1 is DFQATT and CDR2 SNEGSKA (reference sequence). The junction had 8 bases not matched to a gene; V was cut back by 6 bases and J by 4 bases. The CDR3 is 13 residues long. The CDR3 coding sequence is TGCAGTGCAGTACAGGGGTGGGCCACTGAAGCTTTCTTT. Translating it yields CSAVQGWATEAFF.

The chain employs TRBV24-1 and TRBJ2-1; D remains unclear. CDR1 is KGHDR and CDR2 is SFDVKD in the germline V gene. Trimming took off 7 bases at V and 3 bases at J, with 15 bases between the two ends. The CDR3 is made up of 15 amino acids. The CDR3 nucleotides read TGTGCCACCAGGCTCGGTAGGCGGTTCTACAATGAGCAGTTCTTC. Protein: CATRLGRRFYNEQFF.

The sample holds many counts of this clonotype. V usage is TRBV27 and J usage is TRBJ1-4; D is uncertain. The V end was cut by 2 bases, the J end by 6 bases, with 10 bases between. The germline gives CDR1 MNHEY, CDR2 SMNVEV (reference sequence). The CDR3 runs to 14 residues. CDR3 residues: CASSLGRSHEKLFF. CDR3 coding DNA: TGTGCCAGCAGTTTAGGTCGATCACATGAAAAACTGTTTTTT.

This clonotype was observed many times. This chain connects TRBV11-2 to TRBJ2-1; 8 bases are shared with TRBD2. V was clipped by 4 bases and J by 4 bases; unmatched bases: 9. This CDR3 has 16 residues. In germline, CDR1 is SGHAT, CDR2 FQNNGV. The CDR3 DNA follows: TGTGCCAGCAGCTCGAAACTAGCGGAAATGTACAATGAGCAGTTCTTC. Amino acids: CASSSKLAEMYNEQFF.

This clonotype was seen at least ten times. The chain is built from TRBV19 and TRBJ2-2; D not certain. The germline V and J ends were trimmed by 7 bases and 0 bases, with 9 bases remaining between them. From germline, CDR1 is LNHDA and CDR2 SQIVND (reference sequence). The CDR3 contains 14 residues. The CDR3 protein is CASKTRANTGELFF. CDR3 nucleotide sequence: TGTGCCAGTAAAACCCGGGCGAACACCGGGGAGCTGTTTTTT. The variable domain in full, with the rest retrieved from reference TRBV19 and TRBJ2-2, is DGGITQSPKYLFRKEGQNVTLSCEQNLNHDAMYWYRQDPGQGLRLIYYSQIVNDFQKGDIAEGYSVSREKKESFPLTVTSAQKNPTAFYLCASKTRANTGELFFGEGSRLTVL.

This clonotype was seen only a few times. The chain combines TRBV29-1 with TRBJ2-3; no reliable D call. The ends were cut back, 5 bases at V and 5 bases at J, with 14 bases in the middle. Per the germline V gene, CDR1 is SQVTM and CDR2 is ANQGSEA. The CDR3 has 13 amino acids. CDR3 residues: CSVSVPEGDTQYF. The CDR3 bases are TGCAGCGTTTCAGTCCCCGAAGGAGATACGCAGTATTTT.

The CDR3 sequence is CSAGTNYGYTF. DNA of the CDR3: TGCAGCGCTGGGACTAACTATGGCTACACCTTC. This rearrangement joins TRBV29-1 to TRBJ1-2; D unresolved. Trimming cost V 7 bases and J 0 bases, with 6 bases left between them. The CDR3 runs to 11 residues. Germline CDR1 reads SQVTM; CDR2 reads ANQGSEA.

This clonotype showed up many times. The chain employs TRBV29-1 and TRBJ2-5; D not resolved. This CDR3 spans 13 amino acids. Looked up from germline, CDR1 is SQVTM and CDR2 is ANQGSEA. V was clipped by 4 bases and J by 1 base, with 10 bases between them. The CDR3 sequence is CSVALFLQETQYF. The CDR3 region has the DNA TGCAGCGTTGCTCTATTTCTCCAAGAGACCCAGTACTTC.

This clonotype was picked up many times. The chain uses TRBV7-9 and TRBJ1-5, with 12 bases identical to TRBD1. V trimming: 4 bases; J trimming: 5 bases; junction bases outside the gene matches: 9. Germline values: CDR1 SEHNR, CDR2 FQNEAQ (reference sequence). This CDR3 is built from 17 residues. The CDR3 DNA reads TGTGCCAGCAGCTCACCCTCTGGGACAGGGGGCGATCAGCCCCAGCATTTT. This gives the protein CASSSPSGTGGDQPQHF.

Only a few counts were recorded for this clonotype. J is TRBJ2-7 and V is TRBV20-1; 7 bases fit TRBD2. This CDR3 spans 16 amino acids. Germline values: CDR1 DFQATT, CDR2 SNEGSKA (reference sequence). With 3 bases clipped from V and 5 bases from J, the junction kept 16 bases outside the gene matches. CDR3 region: CSARDPSGGSGDEQYF. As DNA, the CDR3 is TGCAGTGCTAGGGACCCTAGCGGCGGGAGCGGGGACGAGCAGTACTTC.

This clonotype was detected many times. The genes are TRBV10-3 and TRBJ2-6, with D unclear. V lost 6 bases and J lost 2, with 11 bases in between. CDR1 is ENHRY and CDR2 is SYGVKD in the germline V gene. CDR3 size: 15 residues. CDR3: CAIRREITGANVLTF. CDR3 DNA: TGTGCCATCAGAAGGGAAATAACTGGGGCCAACGTCCTGACTTTC.

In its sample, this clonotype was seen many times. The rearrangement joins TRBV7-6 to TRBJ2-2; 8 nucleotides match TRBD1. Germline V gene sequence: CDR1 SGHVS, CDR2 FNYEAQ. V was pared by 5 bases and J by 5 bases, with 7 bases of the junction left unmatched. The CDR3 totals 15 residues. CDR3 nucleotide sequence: TGTGCCAGCAGCCGACAGGGGCCGGGGACCGGGGAGCTGTTTTTT. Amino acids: CASSRQGPGTGELFF.